This TCR beta chain came from a study of cytomegalovirus exposure and HLA in healthy donors. Both 60 Vbeta primers and 13 Jbeta primers went into the PCR. The data were produced by immunoSEQ multiplex PCR, yet TCRdb's version contains in-frame clones alone and is incomplete. Altogether over 80,000 clones are present, roughly 80% being singletons, with the ten largest covering about 3.4%. This CDR3 has 17 amino acids. The V gene's germline CDR1 is SGHRS and CDR2 YFSETQ. V trimming: 4 bases; J trimming: 0 bases; junction bases outside the gene matches: 7. About this clone: What it binds is unknown.

Study conclusions and caveats: Segments of the TCR beta V type were, in most cases, productive about 87% or about 30% of the time in an earlier analysis.

This receptor was obtained from a man aged 25-40 years in good health and CMV-seropositive. The chain has TRBV5-1 and TRBJ2-1; 10 nucleotides match TRBD1. The material sequenced was PBMCs. This chain's CDR3 is CASSLWTGGSSYNEQFF. The CDR3 nucleotides are TGCGCCAGCAGCCTATGGACAGGGGGGAGCTCCTACAATGAGCAGTTCTTC. The variable domain in full, with the rest retrieved from reference TRBV5-1 and TRBJ2-1, is KAGVTQTPRYLIKTRGQQVTLSCSPISGHRSVSWYQQTPGQGLQFLFEYFSETQRNKGNFPGRFSGRQFSNSRSEMNVSTLELGDSALYLCASSLWTGGSSYNEQFFGPGTRLTVL.